These 21 T cell receptor beta chains originate from one sample sequenced in a study of control samples from healthy donors and cancer patients. TCRdb keeps only in-frame clones here, not all; method: immunoSEQ multiplex PCR. Among about 160,000 clones listed, over 85% were seen once. Input material: blood. The receptors were sampled from a man aged 25 to 40 in good health.

The rearrangement links TRBV18 to TRBJ2-7; D gene uncertain. Germline V gives CDR1 KGHSH, CDR2 LQKENI. This CDR3 comprises 14 residues. The V end lost 3 bases, the J end lost 2 bases, and 11 bases lay between the germline ends. CDR3 DNA: TGTGCCAGCTCACCTGACCTGCGCCCCTACGAGCAGTACTTC. Encoded protein: CASSPDLRPYEQYF.

CDR3 sequence: CASSLGTTGAGLNARNEQFF. CDR3 in DNA: TGCGCCAGCAGCTTGGGCACGACAGGGGCAGGCTTGAATGCCCGCAATGAGCAGTTCTTC. The chain joins TRBV5-1 to TRBJ2-1, with TRBD1 identical over 8 bases. The germline V gene encodes CDR1 SGHRS and CDR2 YFSETQ. This CDR3 region has 20 residues. The V segment lost 0 bases and the J segment 6 bases; nucleotides outside the gene matches: 20.

The gene calls are TRBV7-3 and TRBJ2-1; D tentatively fits TRBD1 or TRBD2 (5 bases each). Germline V gene data show CDR1 as SGHTA and CDR2 as FQGTGA. The CDR3 covers 15 residues. V was trimmed by 5 bases and J by 10 bases, leaving 21 bases between them. This CDR3 reads CASSPRGVGPVEQFF. CDR3 sequence (DNA): TGTGCCAGCAGCCCCCGAGGGGTTGGACCTGTCGAGCAGTTCTTC. Based on the CDR3 plus reference TRBV7-3 and TRBJ2-1, the full variable domain is GAGVSQTPSNKVTEKGKYVELRCDPISGHTALYWYRQSLGQGPEFLIYFQGTGAADDSGLPNDRFFAVRPEGSVSTLKIQRTERGDSAVYLCASSPRGVGPVEQFFGPGTRLTVL.

The chain uses TRBV19 and TRBJ1-5; D possibly corresponds to TRBD1 (5 bases). V was pared by 3 bases and J by 2 bases, with 14 bases between. This CDR3 comprises 16 residues. Germline values: CDR1 LNHDA, CDR2 SQIVND (reference sequence). CDR3 nucleotides: TGTGCCAGTAGTATCGGATGGGTGGGGGGCAATCAGCCCCAGCATTTT. As protein: CASSIGWVGGNQPQHF.

The V gene is TRBV27, the J gene TRBJ2-5; 9 nucleotides match TRBD1. This CDR3 spans 15 amino acids. CDR1 is MNHEY and CDR2 is SMNVEV in the germline V gene (reference sequence). J lost 5 bases, V lost 5 bases, and 9 bases had no gene match. The CDR3 reads CASSPFRDRVETQYF. The DNA of the CDR3 is TGTGCCAGCAGTCCATTCCGGGACAGGGTGGAGACCCAGTACTTC.

This chain links TRBV28 with TRBJ2-1; 11 nucleotides align to TRBD1. V lost 7 bases, J lost 5 bases, and 13 bases stayed unmatched. This CDR3 region has 17 residues. CDR1 MDHEN and CDR2 SYDVKM come from the germline V gene. Here the CDR3 DNA reads TGTGCCAGCACCGAACCCACCCCGGGACAGGGGGACAATGAGCAGTTCTTC. Protein product: CASTEPTPGQGDNEQFF.

The chain recombines TRBV3-1 (or the pseudogene TRBV3-2) with TRBJ2-1; D gene uncertain. CDR3 length equals 11 residues. V was shortened by 5 bases and J by 10 bases, with 9 bases between the two germline ends. Germline CDR1 LGHDT, CDR2 YNNKEL (reference sequence). In DNA form, the CDR3 reads TGTGCCAGCAGCTCCCTTGGGGAGCAGTTCTTC. Translated, it gives CASSSLGEQFF.

V is TRBV19 and J is TRBJ2-7; D is perhaps TRBD1 or TRBD2 (6 bases each). CDR1 and CDR2 (germline): LNHDA, SQIVND (reference sequence). The CDR3 loop spans 15 amino acids. Between the trimmed V and J ends, which lost 8 bases and 3 bases, there was a span of 20 bases. This CDR3 is CASSRGQEGGYEQYF. The CDR3 DNA follows: TGTGCCAGTTCTCGGGGGCAGGAGGGTGGCTACGAGCAGTACTTC.

This clone was recorded once. This sequence joins TRBV27 and TRBJ2-1, with a possible D match to TRBD1 (7 bases). The CDR3 is made up of 14 amino acids. Germline lookup yields CDR1 MNHEY and CDR2 SMNVEV (reference sequence). With 6 bases removed from V and 7 bases from J, the gap between germline ends came to 16 bases. The CDR3 DNA reads TGTGCCAGCAGCCACCCGACAGGGAGGAATGAGCAGTTCTTC. This sequence encodes CASSHPTGRNEQFF.

J is TRBJ2-5 and V is TRBV5-6, with D possibly matching TRBD2 (5 bases). V was cut by 0 bases and J by 6 bases, with 9 bases left in between. Germline V gene data show CDR1 as SGHDT and CDR2 as YYEEEE. This CDR3 comprises 13 residues. Written as DNA, the CDR3 is TGTGCCAGCAGCTTGGTTGCGGGCAAGACCCAGTACTTC. Amino acid sequence: CASSLVAGKTQYF.

The chain uses TRBV5-1 and TRBJ2-1, with 8 bases that match TRBD2. Unmatched junction bases numbered 8, after V lost 3 bases and J lost 6 bases. CDR3 length: 15 residues. From germline, CDR1 is SGHRS and CDR2 YFSETQ. The chain's CDR3 is CASSSRAGGSNEQFF. In nucleotides, the CDR3 is TGCGCCAGCAGCTCTCGGGCGGGAGGCTCCAATGAGCAGTTCTTC.

This clone came up a few times. The sample has other DNA sequences that encode this CDR3 too. V gene TRBV29-1 combines with J gene TRBJ2-1; D not resolved. V was pared by 7 bases and J by 5 bases, with 6 bases between. The CDR3 consists of 10 residues. Germline CDR1 and CDR2: SQVTM and ANQGSEA. This CDR3 is CSGGNNEQFF. CDR3 coding DNA: TGCAGCGGAGGCAACAATGAGCAGTTCTTC.

This chain joins TRBV6-5 and TRBJ2-5; 9 bases match TRBD2. Germline lookup yields CDR1 MNHEY and CDR2 SVGAGI. V lost 0 bases, J lost 4 bases, and 3 bases stayed unmatched. The CDR3 is made up of 15 amino acids. The CDR3 region is CASSYSFSGRETQYF. For the CDR3, the DNA is TGTGCCAGCAGTTACTCCTTTAGCGGGAGAGAGACCCAGTACTTC.

Worth noting for this clone: A read error may produce the germline difference seen at one junction end. The chain is built from TRBV7-9 and TRBJ1-3; D is possibly TRBD1 (5 bases). The CDR3 is 12 residues long. Germline V gene data show CDR1 as SEHNR and CDR2 as FQNEAQ (reference sequence). CDR3: CASSLVPRELFF. CDR3 bases: TGTGCCAGCAGCTTAGTACCCAGGGAACTTTTTTTT. Looking up the rest from reference TRBV7-9 and TRBJ1-3 gives the full variable domain: DTGVSQNPRHKITKRGQNVTFRCDPISEHNRLYWYRQTLGQGPEFLTYFQNEAQLEKSRLLSDRFSAERPKGSFSTLEIQRTEQGDSAMYLCASSLVPRELFFGEGSWLTVV.

J is TRBJ2-7 and V is TRBV7-3; D is tentatively TRBD1 or TRBD2 (5 bases each). In germline, CDR1 is SGHTA, CDR2 FQGTGA. The CDR3 covers 15 residues. V was cut by 4 bases and J by 3 bases, with 16 bases left in between. CDR3 nucleotides: TGTGCCAGCAGCTACAATCCGGGGCCACTCTACGAGCAGTACTTC. It is translated as CASSYNPGPLYEQYF.

This clone was observed once. CDR3 DNA: TGTGCCAGCAGTGAACCCAGGTATAATGAAAAACTGTTTTTT. Protein: CASSEPRYNEKLFF. V gene TRBV2 combines with J gene TRBJ1-4; D gene ambiguous. V gave up 2 bases and J gave up 4 bases, with 8 bases separating them. This CDR3 region has 14 residues. Germline V gene lookup returns CDR1 SNHLY and CDR2 FYNNEI.

The chain combines TRBV4-1 with TRBJ1-4; TRBD1 is a possible D gene (5 bases). The CDR3 consists of 15 residues. Germline V lookup: CDR1 MGHRA, CDR2 YSYEKL. The V end lost 4 bases, the J end lost 5 bases, and 14 bases lay between the germline ends. The CDR3 DNA is TGCGCCAGCAGCCCAGGGAACCTACTGAATGAAAAACTGTTTTTT. Translating it yields CASSPGNLLNEKLFF.

The rearrangement links TRBV7-3 to TRBJ1-6, with D maybe TRBD1 (5 bases). Trimming pared 5 bases from V and 7 bases from J, leaving 9 bases between. The CDR3 totals 13 residues. Germline V gene lookup returns CDR1 SGHTA and CDR2 FQGTGA. The CDR3 DNA is TGTGCCAGCAGCGACCGGGGGAATTCACCCCTCCACTTT. Translating it yields CASSDRGNSPLHF.

The CDR3 region has the DNA TGTGCCACCAGCAGAGACAGGGGACGGGAAGAGACCCAGTACTTC. Encoded protein: CATSRDRGREETQYF. The chain employs TRBV15 and TRBJ2-5; tentatively, D is TRBD1 (6 bases). This CDR3 is 15 amino acids long. V dropped 0 bases and J dropped 3 bases, with 11 bases sitting between them. Germline loops: CDR1 LNHNV, CDR2 YYDKDF (reference sequence). Supplemented by reference TRBV15 and TRBJ2-5, the full variable domain reads DAMVIQNPRYQVTQFGKPVTLSCSQTLNHNVMYWYQQKSSQAPKLLFHYYDKDFNNEADTPDNFQSRRPNTSFCFLDIRSPGLGDTAMYLCATSRDRGREETQYFGPGTRLLVL.

The chain couples TRBV27 to TRBJ1-5; no firm D call. The length of the CDR3 is 15 residues. V dropped 4 bases and J dropped 7 bases, with 17 bases sitting between them. Looked up from germline, CDR1 is MNHEY and CDR2 is SMNVEV (reference sequence). The CDR3 here is CASSSCPWPWQPQHF. DNA for the CDR3: TGTGCCAGCAGTTCATGTCCGTGGCCTTGGCAGCCCCAGCATTTT.

The gene calls are TRBV7-2 and TRBJ1-2; D unclear. The CDR3 loop spans 12 amino acids. The germline V gene has CDR1 SGHTA and CDR2 FQGNSA. Trimming removed 3 bases at V and 2 bases at J, with 4 bases between. The CDR3 loop reads CASSLGNYGYTF. The CDR3 DNA sequence: TGTGCCAGCAGCTTGGGCAACTATGGCTACACCTTC.